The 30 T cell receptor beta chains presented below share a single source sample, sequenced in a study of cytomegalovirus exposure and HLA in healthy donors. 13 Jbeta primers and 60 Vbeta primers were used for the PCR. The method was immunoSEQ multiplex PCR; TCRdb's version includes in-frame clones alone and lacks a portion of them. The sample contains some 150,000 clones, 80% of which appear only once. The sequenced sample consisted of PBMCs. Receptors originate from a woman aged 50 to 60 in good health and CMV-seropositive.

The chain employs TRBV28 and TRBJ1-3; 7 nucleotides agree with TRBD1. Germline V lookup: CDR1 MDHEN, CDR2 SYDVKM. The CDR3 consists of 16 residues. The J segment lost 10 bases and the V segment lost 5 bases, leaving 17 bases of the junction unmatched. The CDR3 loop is CASSPQQGSARETIYF. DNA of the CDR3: TGTGCCAGCAGTCCCCAACAGGGGTCCGCTCGGGAAACCATATATTTT.

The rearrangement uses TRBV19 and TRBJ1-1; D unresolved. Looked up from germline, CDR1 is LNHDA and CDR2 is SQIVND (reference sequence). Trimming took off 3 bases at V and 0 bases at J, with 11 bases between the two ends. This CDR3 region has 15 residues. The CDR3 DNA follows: TGTGCCAGTAGTATCCGTGGCCCAATGAACACTGAAGCTTTCTTT. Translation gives CASSIRGPMNTEAFF.

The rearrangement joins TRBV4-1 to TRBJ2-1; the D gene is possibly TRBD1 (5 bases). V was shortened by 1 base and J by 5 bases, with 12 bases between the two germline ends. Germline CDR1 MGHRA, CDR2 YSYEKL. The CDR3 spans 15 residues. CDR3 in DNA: TGCGCCAGCAGCCAAGCCCCGACAGTTAACAATGAGCAGTTCTTC. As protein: CASSQAPTVNNEQFF.

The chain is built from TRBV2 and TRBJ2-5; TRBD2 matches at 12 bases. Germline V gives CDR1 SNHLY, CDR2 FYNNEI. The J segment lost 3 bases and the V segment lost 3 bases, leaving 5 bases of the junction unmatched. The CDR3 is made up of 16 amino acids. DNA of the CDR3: TGTGCCAGCAGTGAGACTGGACTAGCGGGAAAAGAGACCCAGTACTTC. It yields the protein CASSETGLAGKETQYF.

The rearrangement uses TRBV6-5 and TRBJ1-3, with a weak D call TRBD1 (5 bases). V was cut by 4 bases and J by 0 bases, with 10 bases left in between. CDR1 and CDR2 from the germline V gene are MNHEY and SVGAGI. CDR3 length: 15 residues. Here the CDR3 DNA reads TGTGCCAGCAGTTCAGGGTTCGACTCTGGAAACACCATATATTTT. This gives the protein CASSSGFDSGNTIYF.

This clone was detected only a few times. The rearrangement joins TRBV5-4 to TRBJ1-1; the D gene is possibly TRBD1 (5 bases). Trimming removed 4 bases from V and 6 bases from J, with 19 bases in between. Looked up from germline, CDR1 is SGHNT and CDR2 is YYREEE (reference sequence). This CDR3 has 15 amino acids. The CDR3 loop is CASSPQSTGSAEAFF. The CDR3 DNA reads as TGTGCCAGCAGCCCCCAAAGTACAGGCAGCGCTGAAGCTTTCTTT.

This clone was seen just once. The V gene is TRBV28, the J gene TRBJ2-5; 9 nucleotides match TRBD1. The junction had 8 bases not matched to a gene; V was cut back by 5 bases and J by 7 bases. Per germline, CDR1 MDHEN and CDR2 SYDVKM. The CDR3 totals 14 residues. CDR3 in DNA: TGTGCCAGCAGTATACCGGGACAGGGACCGACCCAGTACTTC. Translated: CASSIPGQGPTQYF.

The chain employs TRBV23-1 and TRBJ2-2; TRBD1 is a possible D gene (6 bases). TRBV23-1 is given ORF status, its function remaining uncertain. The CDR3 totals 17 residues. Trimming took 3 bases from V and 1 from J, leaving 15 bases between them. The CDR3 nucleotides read TGCGCCAGCAGTCATAGCCACCGGGACATGAACACCGGGGAGCTGTTTTTT. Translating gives CASSHSHRDMNTGELFF.

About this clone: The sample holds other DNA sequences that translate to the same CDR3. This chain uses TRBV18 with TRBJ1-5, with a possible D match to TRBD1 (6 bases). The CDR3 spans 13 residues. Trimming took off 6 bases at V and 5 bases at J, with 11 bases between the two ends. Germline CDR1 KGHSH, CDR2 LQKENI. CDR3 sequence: CASSLQGDQPQHF. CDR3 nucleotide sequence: TGTGCCAGCTCTCTACAGGGAGATCAGCCCCAGCATTTT.

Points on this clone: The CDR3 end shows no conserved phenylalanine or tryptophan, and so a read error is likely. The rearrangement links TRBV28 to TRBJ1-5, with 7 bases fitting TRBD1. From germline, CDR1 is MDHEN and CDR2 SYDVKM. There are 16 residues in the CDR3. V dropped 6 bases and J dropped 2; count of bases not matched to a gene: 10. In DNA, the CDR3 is TGTGCCAGCAGGGCGTACAGGGGATACGGCAATCAGCCCCAGCATCTT. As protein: CASRAYRGYGNQPQHL.

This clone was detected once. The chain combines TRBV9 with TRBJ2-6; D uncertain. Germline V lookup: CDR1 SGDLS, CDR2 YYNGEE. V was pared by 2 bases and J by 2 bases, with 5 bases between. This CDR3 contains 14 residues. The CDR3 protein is CASSVAAGANVLTF. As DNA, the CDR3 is TGTGCCAGCAGCGTGGCGGCTGGGGCCAACGTCCTGACTTTC.

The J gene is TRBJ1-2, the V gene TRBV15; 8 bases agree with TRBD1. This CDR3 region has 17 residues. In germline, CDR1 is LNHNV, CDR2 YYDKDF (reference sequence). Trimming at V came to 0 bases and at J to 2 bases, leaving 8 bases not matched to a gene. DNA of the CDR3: TGTGCCACCAGCAGAGAACCGACAGGGGCCCGAAACTATGGCTACACCTTC. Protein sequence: CATSREPTGARNYGYTF.

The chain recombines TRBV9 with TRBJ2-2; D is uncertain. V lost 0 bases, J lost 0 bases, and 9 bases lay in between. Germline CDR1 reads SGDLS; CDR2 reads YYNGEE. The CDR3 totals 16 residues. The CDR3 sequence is CASSVGSVTNTGELFF. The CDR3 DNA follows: TGTGCCAGCAGCGTAGGTAGTGTCACGAACACCGGGGAGCTGTTTTTT.

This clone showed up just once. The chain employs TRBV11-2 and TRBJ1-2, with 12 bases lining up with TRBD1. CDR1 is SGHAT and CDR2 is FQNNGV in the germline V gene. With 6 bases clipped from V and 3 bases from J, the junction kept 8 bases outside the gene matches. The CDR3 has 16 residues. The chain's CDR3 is CASRRPGQGAHYGYTF. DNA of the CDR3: TGTGCCAGCAGACGACCGGGACAGGGGGCACACTATGGCTACACCTTC.

The DNA of the CDR3 is TGTGCCAGCAGCTTACAGGGAGGTGAGACTGAAGCTTTCTTT. Protein product: CASSLQGGETEAFF. The chain is built from TRBV7-3 and TRBJ1-1, with D possibly TRBD1 on 5 matching bases. Germline V gene data show CDR1 as SGHTA and CDR2 as FQGTGA. The CDR3 is 14 residues long. V shed 2 bases and J shed 5 bases, with 12 bases lying between them.

The CDR3 DNA sequence: TGTGCCACTGGGAGGGACATCTCGGTCAATGAGCAGTTCTTC. This encodes CATGRDISVNEQFF. The chain has TRBV4-2 and TRBJ2-1, with D perhaps matching TRBD2 (7 bases). This CDR3 comprises 14 residues. Germline values: CDR1 LGHNA, CDR2 YNFKEQ. Trimming cost V 10 bases and J 6 bases, with 19 bases left between them.

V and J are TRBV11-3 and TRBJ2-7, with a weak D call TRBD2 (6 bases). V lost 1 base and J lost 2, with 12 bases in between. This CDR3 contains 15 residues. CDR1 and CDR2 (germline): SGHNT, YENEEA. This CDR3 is CASSLGGLTTYEQYF. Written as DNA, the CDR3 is TGTGCCAGCAGCTTAGGGGGACTCACTACCTACGAGCAGTACTTC.

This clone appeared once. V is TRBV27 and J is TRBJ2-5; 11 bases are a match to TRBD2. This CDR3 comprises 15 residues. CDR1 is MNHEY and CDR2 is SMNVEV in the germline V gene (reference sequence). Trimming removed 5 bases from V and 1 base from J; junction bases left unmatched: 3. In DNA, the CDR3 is TGTGCCAGCAGTCCTCTAGCGGGGGGCCAAGAGACCCAGTACTTC. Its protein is CASSPLAGGQETQYF.

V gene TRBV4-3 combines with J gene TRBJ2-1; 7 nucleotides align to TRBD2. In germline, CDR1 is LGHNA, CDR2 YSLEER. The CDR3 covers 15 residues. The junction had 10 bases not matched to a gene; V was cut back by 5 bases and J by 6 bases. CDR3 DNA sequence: TGCGCCAGCAGCTCGGTGGGAGGGCCCATCAATGAGCAGTTCTTC. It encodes CASSSVGGPINEQFF.

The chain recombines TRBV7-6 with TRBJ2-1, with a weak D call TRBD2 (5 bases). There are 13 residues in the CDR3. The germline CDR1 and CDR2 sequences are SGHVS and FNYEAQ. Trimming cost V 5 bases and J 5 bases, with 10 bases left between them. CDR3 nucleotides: TGTGCCAGCAGCCTGCCCGGGGACAATGAGCAGTTCTTC. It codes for CASSLPGDNEQFF.

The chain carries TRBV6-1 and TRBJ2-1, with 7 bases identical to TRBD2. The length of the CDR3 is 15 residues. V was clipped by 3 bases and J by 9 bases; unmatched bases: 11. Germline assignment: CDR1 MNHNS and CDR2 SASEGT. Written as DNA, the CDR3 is TGTGCCAGCAGTGAGGCGGGAGTCTCCCGGGGTGAGCAGTTCTTC. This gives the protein CASSEAGVSRGEQFF.

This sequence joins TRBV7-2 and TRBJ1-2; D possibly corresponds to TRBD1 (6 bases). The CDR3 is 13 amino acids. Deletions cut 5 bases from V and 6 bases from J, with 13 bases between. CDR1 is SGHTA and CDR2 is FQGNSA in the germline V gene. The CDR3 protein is CASSRGRGNGYTF. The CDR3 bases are TGTGCCAGCAGCCGCGGCAGGGGCAATGGCTACACCTTC. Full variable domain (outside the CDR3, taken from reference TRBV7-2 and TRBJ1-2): GAGVSQSPSNKVTEKGKDVELRCDPISGHTALYWYRQSLGQGLEFLIYFQGNSAPDKSGLPSDRFSAERTGGSVSTLTIQRTQQEDSAVYLCASSRGRGNGYTFGSGTRLTVV.

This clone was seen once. The DNA for the CDR3 is TGTGCCAGCAGCTTCATTTTCCGGGAGATTCTGACAGATACGCAGTATTTT. Amino acid sequence: CASSFIFREILTDTQYF. J is TRBJ2-3 and V is TRBV7-2; possible D gene TRBD2, 6 bases. The ends were cut back, 3 bases at V and 3 bases at J, with 19 bases in the middle. This CDR3 has 17 residues. The V gene's germline CDR1 is SGHTA and CDR2 FQGNSA.

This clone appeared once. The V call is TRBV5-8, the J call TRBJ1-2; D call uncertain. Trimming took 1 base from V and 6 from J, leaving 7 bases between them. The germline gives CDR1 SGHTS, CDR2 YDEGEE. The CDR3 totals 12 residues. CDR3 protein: CASSLRGNGYTF. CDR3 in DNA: TGTGCCAGCAGCTTGAGAGGGAATGGCTACACCTTC.

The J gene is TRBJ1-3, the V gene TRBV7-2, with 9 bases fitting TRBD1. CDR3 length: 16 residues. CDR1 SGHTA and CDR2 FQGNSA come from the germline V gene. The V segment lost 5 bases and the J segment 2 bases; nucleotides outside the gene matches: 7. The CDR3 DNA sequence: TGTGCCAGCAGCGTACACTGGACAGGGGCTGGAAACACCATATATTTT. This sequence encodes CASSVHWTGAGNTIYF.

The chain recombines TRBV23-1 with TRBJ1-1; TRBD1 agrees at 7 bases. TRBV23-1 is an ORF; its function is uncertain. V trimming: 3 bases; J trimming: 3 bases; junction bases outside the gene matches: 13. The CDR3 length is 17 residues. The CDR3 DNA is TGCGCCAGCAGTCATTTCCGGGACAGTCTTTTGGACACTGAAGCTTTCTTT. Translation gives CASSHFRDSLLDTEAFF.

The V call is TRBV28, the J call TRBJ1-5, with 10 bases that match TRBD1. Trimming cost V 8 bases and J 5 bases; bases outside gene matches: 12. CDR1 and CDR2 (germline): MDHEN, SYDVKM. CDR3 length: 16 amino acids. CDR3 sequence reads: CASWDRGYGAYQPQHF. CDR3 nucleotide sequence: TGTGCCAGCTGGGACAGGGGCTATGGTGCTTATCAGCCCCAGCATTTT.

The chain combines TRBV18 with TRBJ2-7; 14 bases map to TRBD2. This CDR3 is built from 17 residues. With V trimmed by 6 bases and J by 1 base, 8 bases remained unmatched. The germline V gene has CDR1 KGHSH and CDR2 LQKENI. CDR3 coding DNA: TGTGCCAGCTCGGATGGGACTAGCGGGAGAGTTTCCTACGAGCAGTACTTC. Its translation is CASSDGTSGRVSYEQYF. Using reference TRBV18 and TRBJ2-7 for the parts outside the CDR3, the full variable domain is NAGVMQNPRHLVRRRGQEARLRCSPMKGHSHVYWYRQLPEEGLKFMVYLQKENIIDESGMPKERFSAEFPKEGPSILRIQQVVRGDSAAYFCASSDGTSGRVSYEQYFGPGTRLTVT.

For the CDR3, the DNA is TGTGCCAGCGGGCTGAGCTACGAGCAGTACTTC. This sequence encodes CASGLSYEQYF. V and J are TRBV2 and TRBJ2-7; D is uncertain. Germline V gene data show CDR1 as SNHLY and CDR2 as FYNNEI. The length of the CDR3 is 11 residues. V was pared by 8 bases and J by 3 bases, with 8 bases between. Full variable domain (remainder filled in from reference TRBV2 and TRBJ2-7): EPEVTQTPSHQVTQMGQEVILRCVPISNHLYFYWYRQILGQKVEFLVSFYNNEISEKSEIFDDQFSVERPDGSNFTLKIRSTKLEDSAMYFCASGLSYEQYFGPGTRLTVT.

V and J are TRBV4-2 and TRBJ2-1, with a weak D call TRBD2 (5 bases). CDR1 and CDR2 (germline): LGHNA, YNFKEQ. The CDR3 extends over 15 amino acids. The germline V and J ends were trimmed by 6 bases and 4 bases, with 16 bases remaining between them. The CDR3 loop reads CASRPDSLPYNEQFF. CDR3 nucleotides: TGTGCCAGCAGACCGGACTCACTACCTTACAATGAGCAGTTCTTC.